A single sample is the source of the 15 T cell receptor beta chains below, sequenced in a study of T cell repertoires in cytomegalovirus infection. Each CDR3 protein gets one entry after TCRdb re-called the reads with MiXCR. The top ten hold about an eighth of the sample, which has some 800,000 distinct CDR3 sequences, almost 30% seen once. No cognate antigen is known for these TCRs. The source material was cultured CD8+ T cells from PBMCs, sampled from culture after CMV antigen stimulation. The receptors originated from a human donor in good health (CMV status not recorded). Some clones in this sample may be carry-over from other donors' samples.

There are many counts of this clonotype. The V gene is TRBV12-3 or TRBV12-4, the J gene TRBJ2-1, with TRBD1 matching over 7 bases. V was clipped by 0 bases and J by 3 bases; unmatched bases: 5. The CDR3 spans 16 residues. The DNA for the CDR3 is TGTGCCAGCAGTTTAGCCTGGACAGGTTACTACAATGAGCAGTTCTTC. Translated: CASSLAWTGYYNEQFF.

V usage is TRBV13 and J usage is TRBJ1-5; the D gene is possibly TRBD1 (6 bases). This CDR3 has 16 amino acids. CDR1 is PRHDT and CDR2 is FYEKMQ in the germline V gene (reference sequence). V gave up 1 base and J gave up 2 bases, with 12 bases separating them. As DNA, the CDR3 is TGTGCCAGCAGCTTAGTAAGCGCAGGGGGCAATCAGCCCCAGCATTTT. It yields the protein CASSLVSAGGNQPQHF.

The chain carries TRBV3-1 and TRBJ2-3, with D perhaps given as TRBD1 or TRBD2 (5 bases each). Trimming removed 3 bases at V and 3 bases at J, with 16 bases between. The CDR3 loop spans 16 amino acids. Germline CDR1 reads LGHDT; CDR2 reads YNNKEL (reference sequence). The DNA for the CDR3 is TGTGCCAGCAGCCAGTCCGGGACCCCTACTACAGATACGCAGTATTTT. Translation: CASSQSGTPTTDTQYF.

Note on this clonotype: Germline is not matched at one junction end, which may reflect a read error. The V and J genes are TRBV10-3 and TRBJ2-7; the D gene could be TRBD1 or TRBD2 (5 bases each). The CDR3 extends over 13 amino acids. Germline V gene data show CDR1 as ENHRY and CDR2 as SYGVKD. In DNA form, the CDR3 reads TGTGCCATCAGTGAGATAGGGTCCAGGGACGGCTCTTTC. Its protein product is CAISEIGSRDGSF.

This clonotype turned up a few times. This chain uses TRBV28 with TRBJ2-1; D possibly matches TRBD1 or TRBD2 (5 bases each). The germline gives CDR1 MDHEN, CDR2 SYDVKM. CDR3 length: 15 residues. V was cut by 4 bases and J by 9 bases, with 19 bases left in between. This CDR3 reads CASSSGTVKVGEQFF. In nucleotides, the CDR3 is TGTGCCAGCAGTTCCGGGACGGTCAAGGTCGGTGAGCAGTTCTTC.

This clonotype was counted between two and nine times. The rearrangement uses TRBV27 and TRBJ2-7; 7 bases map to TRBD1. The germline CDR1 and CDR2 sequences are MNHEY and SMNVEV (reference sequence). The CDR3 spans 15 residues. The junction had 10 bases not matched to a gene; V was cut back by 4 bases and J by 4 bases. DNA of the CDR3: TGTGCCAGCAGTTCCATCCCGACAGGGTTATACGAGCAGTACGTC. This sequence encodes CASSSIPTGLYEQYV.

This clonotype appeared a single time. The chain carries TRBV9 and TRBJ2-1, with 7 bases aligning to TRBD1. The CDR3 extends over 17 amino acids. V lost 4 bases and J lost 5; bases outside the gene matches: 15. Per germline, CDR1 SGDLS and CDR2 YYNGEE. Here the CDR3 reads CASSLRQGPLSNNEQFF. The CDR3 nucleotides are TGTGCCAGCAGCTTACGACAGGGACCACTATCAAACAATGAGCAGTTCTTC.

The chain couples TRBV19 to TRBJ1-1, with unresolved D. CDR1 is LNHDA and CDR2 is SQIVND in the germline V gene (reference sequence). CDR3 length: 16 residues. V lost 6 bases to trimming and J lost 1 base, with 18 bases between them. The CDR3 protein is CASRSVRATANTEAFF. Written as DNA, the CDR3 is TGTGCCAGTAGGTCAGTGAGGGCAACGGCGAACACTGAAGCTTTCTTT.

This clonotype was detected a few times. This rearrangement joins TRBV12-5 to TRBJ2-2; D ambiguous. The length of the CDR3 is 15 residues. The germline V gene encodes CDR1 LGHNT and CDR2 FRNRAP. V dropped 2 bases and J dropped 0 bases, with 7 bases sitting between them. CDR3 DNA sequence: TGTGCTAGTGGTTTGCCTCCCACGAACACCGGGGAGCTGTTTTTT. Translation: CASGLPPTNTGELFF.

This clonotype was seen repeatedly, ten times or more. J is TRBJ1-5 and V is TRBV7-9; D ambiguous. The V gene lost 4 bases and the J gene lost 0 bases, with 7 bases spanning the gap. The CDR3 covers 14 residues. Germline-derived CDR1 and CDR2 are SEHNR and FQNEAQ (reference sequence). CDR3 coding DNA: TGTGCCAGCAGCTCGCCGCATAGCAATCAGCCCCAGCATTTT. Its translation: CASSSPHSNQPQHF.

This chain links TRBV11-2 with TRBJ2-5; 10 positions agree with TRBD2. Germline-derived CDR1 and CDR2 are SGHAT and FQNNGV. Trimming at V came to 0 bases and at J to 5 bases, leaving 12 bases not matched to a gene. This CDR3 comprises 18 residues. CDR3 residues: CASSLEVLAGGTGETQYF. Here the CDR3 DNA reads TGTGCCAGCAGCTTAGAGGTCTTAGCGGGGGGCACAGGGGAGACCCAGTACTTC. The full variable domain, its missing parts supplied by reference TRBV11-2 and TRBJ2-5, is EAGVAQSPRYKIIEKRQSVAFWCNPISGHATLYWYQQILGQGPKLLIQFQNNGVVDDSQLPKDRFSAERLKGVDSTLKIQPAKLEDSAVYLCASSLEVLAGGTGETQYFGPGTRLLVL.

V and J are TRBV10-3 and TRBJ2-3; a weak D match, TRBD2 (6 bases). V lost 6 bases to trimming and J lost 0 bases, with 28 bases between them. The CDR3 is made up of 20 amino acids. Germline loops: CDR1 ENHRY, CDR2 SYGVKD. As DNA, the CDR3 is TGTGCCATCAGGGTCCCCGCACATGTTTTCGCGGGAAAAAGCACAGATACGCAGTATTTT. This gives the protein CAIRVPAHVFAGKSTDTQYF.

This clonotype came up many times. The chain combines TRBV7-6 with TRBJ1-2; maybe TRBD1 (5 bases). V lost 0 bases and J 4 bases, leaving 18 bases between the germline ends. This CDR3 is built from 17 residues. Germline V CDR1 and CDR2: SGHVS, FNYEAQ. In nucleotides, the CDR3 is TGTGCCAGCAGCTTAGCTCGGACAACTCGCCCATCCTATGGCTACACCTTC. Protein: CASSLARTTRPSYGYTF.

This clonotype was observed at least ten times. This rearrangement joins TRBV2 to TRBJ2-7; no definite D call. The CDR3 covers 13 residues. Germline V gene data show CDR1 as SNHLY and CDR2 as FYNNEI. Trimming removed 1 base at V and 6 bases at J, with 10 bases between. This CDR3 reads CASSEVAASEQYF. CDR3 DNA: TGTGCCAGCAGTGAAGTGGCTGCGAGCGAGCAGTACTTC. The complete variable domain, with remaining parts taken from reference TRBV2 and TRBJ2-7, reads EPEVTQTPSHQVTQMGQEVILRCVPISNHLYFYWYRQILGQKVEFLVSFYNNEISEKSEIFDDQFSVERPDGSNFTLKIRSTKLEDSAMYFCASSEVAASEQYFGPGTRLTVT.

In its sample, this clonotype was seen many times. The chain links TRBV7-8 to TRBJ2-5; either TRBD1 or TRBD2 may supply D (6 bases each). V lost 1 base and J lost 3, with 9 bases in between. The CDR3 sequence is 14 residues long. The germline V gene has CDR1 SGHVS and CDR2 FQNEAQ. This CDR3 is CASSLEGGKETQYF. The CDR3 DNA reads as TGTGCCAGCAGCTTAGAGGGGGGAAAAGAGACCCAGTACTTC.